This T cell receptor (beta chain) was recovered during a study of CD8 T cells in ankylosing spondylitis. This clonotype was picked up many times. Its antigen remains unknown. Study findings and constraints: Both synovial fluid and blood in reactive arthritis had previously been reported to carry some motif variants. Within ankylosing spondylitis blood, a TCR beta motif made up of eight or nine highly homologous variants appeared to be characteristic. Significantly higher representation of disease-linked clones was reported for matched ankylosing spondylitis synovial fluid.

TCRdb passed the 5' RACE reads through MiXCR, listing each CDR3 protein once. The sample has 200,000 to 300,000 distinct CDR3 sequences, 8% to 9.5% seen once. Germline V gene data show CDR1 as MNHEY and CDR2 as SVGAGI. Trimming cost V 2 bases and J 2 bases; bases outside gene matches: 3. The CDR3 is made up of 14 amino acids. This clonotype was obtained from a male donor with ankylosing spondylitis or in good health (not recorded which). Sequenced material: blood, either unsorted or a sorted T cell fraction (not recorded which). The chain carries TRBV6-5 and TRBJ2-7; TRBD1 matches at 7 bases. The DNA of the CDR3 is TGTGCCAGCAGTTACCTGACAGGGCCCTACGAGCAGTACTTC. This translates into CASSYLTGPYEQYF.